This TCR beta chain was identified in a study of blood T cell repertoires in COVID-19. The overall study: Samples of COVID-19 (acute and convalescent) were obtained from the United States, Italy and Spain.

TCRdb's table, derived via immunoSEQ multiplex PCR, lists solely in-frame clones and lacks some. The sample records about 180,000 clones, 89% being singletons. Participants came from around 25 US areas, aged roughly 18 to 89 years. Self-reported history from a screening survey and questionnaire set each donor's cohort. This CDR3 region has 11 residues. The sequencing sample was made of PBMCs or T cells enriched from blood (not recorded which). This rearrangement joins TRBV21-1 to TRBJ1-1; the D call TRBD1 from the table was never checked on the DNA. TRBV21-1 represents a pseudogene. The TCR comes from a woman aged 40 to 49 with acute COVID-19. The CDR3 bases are TGTGCCGAAGGGGTTAACACTGAAGCTTTCTTT. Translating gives CAEGVNTEAFF.